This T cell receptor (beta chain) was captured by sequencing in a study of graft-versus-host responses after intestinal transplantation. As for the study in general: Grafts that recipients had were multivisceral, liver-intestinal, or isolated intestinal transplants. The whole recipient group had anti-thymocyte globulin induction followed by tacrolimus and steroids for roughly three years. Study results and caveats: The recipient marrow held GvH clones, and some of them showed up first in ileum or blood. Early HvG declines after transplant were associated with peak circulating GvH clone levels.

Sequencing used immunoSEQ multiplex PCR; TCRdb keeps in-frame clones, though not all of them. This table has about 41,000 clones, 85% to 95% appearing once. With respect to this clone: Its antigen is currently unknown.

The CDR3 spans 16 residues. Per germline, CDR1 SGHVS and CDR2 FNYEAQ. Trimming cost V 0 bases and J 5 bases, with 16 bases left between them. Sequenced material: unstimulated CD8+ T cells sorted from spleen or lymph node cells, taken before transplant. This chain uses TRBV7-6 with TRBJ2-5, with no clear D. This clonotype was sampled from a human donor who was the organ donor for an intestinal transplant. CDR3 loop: CASSLASPARWETQYF. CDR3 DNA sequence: TGTGCCAGCAGCTTAGCGTCCCCTGCTAGGTGGGAGACCCAGTACTTC.